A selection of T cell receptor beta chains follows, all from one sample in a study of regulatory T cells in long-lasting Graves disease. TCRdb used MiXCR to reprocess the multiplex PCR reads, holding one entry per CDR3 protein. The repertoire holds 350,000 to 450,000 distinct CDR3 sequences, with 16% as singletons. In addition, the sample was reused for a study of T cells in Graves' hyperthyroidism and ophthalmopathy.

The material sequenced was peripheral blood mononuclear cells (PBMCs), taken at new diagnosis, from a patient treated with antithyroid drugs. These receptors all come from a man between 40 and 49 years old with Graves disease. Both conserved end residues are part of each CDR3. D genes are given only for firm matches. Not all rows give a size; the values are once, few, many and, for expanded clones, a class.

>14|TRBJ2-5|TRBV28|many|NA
CASSLKQPLETQYF
TGTGCCAGCAGTTTAAAACAACCTCTGGAGACCCAGTACTTC
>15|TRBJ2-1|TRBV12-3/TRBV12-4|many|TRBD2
CASSLALAGGHEQFF
TGTGCCAGCAGTTTAGCGCTAGCGGGGGGCCATGAGCAGTTCTTC
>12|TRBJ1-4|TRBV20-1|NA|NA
CSAPGINEKLFF
TGCAGTGCTCCAGGGATTAATGAAAAACTGTTTTTT
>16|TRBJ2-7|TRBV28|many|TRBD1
CASSPGQGQVAYEQYF
TGTGCCAGCAGCCCCGGACAGGGACAGGTAGCCTACGAGCAGTACTTC
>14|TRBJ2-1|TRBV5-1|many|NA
CASSLDKEYNEQFF
TGCGCCAGCAGCTTGGACAAAGAGTACAATGAGCAGTTCTTC
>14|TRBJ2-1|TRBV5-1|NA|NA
CASSLGAGNNEQFF
TGTGCCAGCAGCTTAGGAGCAGGGAACAATGAGCAGTTCTTC
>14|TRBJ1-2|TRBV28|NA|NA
CASSLFREDYGYTF
TGTGCCAGCAGTTTATTTAGGGAAGACTATGGCTACACCTTC
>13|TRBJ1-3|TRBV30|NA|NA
CAWSVFSGSTIYF
TGTGCCTGGAGTGTGTTCTCTGGAAGCACCATATATTTT
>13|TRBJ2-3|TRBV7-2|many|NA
CASSEDTRDTQYF
TGTGCCAGCAGCGAGGACACTCGGGATACGCAGTATTTT
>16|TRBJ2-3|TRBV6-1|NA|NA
CASSARLGASTDTQYF
TGTGCCAGCAGTGCTAGACTGGGGGCTAGCACAGATACGCAGTATTTT
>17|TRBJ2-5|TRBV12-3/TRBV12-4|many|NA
CASSSGWGADDEETQYF
TGTGCCAGCAGTTCCGGGTGGGGGGCTGACGACGAAGAGACCCAGTACTTC
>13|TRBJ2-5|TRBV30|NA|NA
CAWSEKGEETQYF
TGTGCCTGGAGTGAAAAGGGCGAGGAGACCCAGTACTTC
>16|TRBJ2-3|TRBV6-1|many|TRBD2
CASSRLAGGLADTQYF
TGTGCCAGCAGCCGGCTAGCGGGGGGACTCGCAGATACGCAGTATTTT
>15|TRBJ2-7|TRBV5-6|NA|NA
CASSLAGRGTYEQYF
TGTGCCAGCAGCTTGGCCGGACGGGGGACCTACGAGCAGTACTTC
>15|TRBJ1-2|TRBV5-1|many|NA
CASSWAGDYDYGYTF
TGCGCCAGCAGCTGGGCAGGCGATTACGACTATGGCTACACCTTC
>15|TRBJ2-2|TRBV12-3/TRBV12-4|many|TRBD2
CASSLAGRAFGELFF
TGTGCCAGCAGTCTAGCGGGGCGGGCGTTCGGGGAGCTGTTTTTT
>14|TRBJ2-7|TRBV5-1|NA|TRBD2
CASRLERGSYEQYF
TGCGCCAGCAGGTTAGAGCGGGGGTCCTACGAGCAGTACTTC
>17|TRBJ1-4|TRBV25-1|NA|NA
CASSEYLMGVPNEKLFF
TGTGCCAGCAGTGAATATCTTATGGGTGTCCCCAATGAAAAACTGTTTTTT
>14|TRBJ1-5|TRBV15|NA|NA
CATSRDYGGQPQHF
TGTGCCACCAGCAGAGATTATGGGGGTCAGCCCCAGCATTTT
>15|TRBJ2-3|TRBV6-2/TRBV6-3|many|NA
CASSIVGQTTDTQYF
TGTGCCAGCAGTATAGTTGGGCAGACCACAGATACGCAGTATTTT
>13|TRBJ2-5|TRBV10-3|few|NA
CAIRGTEEETQYF
TGTGCCATCAGGGGGACCGAGGAAGAGACCCAGTACTTC
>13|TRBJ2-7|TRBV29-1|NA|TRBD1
CSVRRDRDDEQYF
TGCAGCGTTAGACGGGACAGGGATGACGAGCAGTACTTC
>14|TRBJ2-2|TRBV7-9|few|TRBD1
CARTGTGNTGELFF
TGTGCCAGGACCGGGACAGGGAACACCGGGGAGCTGTTTTTT
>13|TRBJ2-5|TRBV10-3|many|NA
CAISGTSRETQYF
TGTGCCATCTCTGGGACCTCACGGGAGACCCAGTACTTC
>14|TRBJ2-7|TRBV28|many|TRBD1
CATFPGQKTYEQYF
TGTGCCACCTTCCCGGGACAGAAGACCTACGAGCAGTACTTC
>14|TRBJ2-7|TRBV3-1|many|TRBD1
CASSLTTGSDEQYF
TGTGCCAGCAGCCTCACGACAGGGTCCGACGAGCAGTACTTC
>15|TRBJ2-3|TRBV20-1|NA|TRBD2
CSATLAGGATDTQYF
TGCAGTGCAACACTAGCGGGGGGGGCCACAGATACGCAGTATTTT